This TCR beta chain appears in the sequencing data of a study of technical replicates of blood from several donors (dated by TCRdb to about 2017). Note on this clone: Its binding antigen is unknown. Base qualities are not provided; no much larger clone lies one nucleotide away.

V and J are truncated by 8 bases and 0 bases respectively, leaving an intervening sequence of 7 bases. CDR1 SNHLY and CDR2 FYNNEI were looked up in the germline V gene. The CDR3, from cysteine to phenylalanine, totals 13 residues. This entry keeps only the CDR3 DNA: 39 bases, framed from base 1. The method was the immunoSEQ multiplex PCR assay. TCRdb mirrors the immuneACCESS table, restricted to in-frame sequences. Some clones are absent from its copies; in checked studies, under half trace to an unresolved V gene, and the reason for the others is unknown. The sample table lists around 76,000 clones, around 97% of them with a count of one. The top ten clonotypes cover approximately 0.2% of the sample.

The specimen sequenced was T cells isolated from PBMCs. The rearrangement joined TRBV2 to TRBJ2-2; no D gene can be assigned with confidence. The receptor comes from a human donor in good health. The CDR3 reads as follows: CASGPANTGELFF. The sequenced DNA: TGTGCCAGCGGGCCCGCGAACACCGGGGAGCTGTTTTTT.